This section outlines one TCR beta chain sequence together with its context. Its antigen is currently not known. No base qualities exist here, and no much larger clone lies one base off it. These data originate in a study of cytomegalovirus exposure and HLA in healthy donors (dated by TCRdb to 2016 to 2017). General notes on the study: In an earlier analysis of some 610 of the donors, 276 Gb of sequence data and roughly 100 million unique TCR beta sequences from about 179 million T cells were reported. The study was designed to test whether signatures of past pathogen exposure could be identified by cataloging public T cell receptors. Both class I and class II loci were covered by HLA typing, at four-digit resolution. Along with the 666-subject first cohort, a separate validation cohort of over a hundred different subjects was used. On average, approximately 250,000 unique TCR beta nucleotide sequences were sequenced per donor among 300 to 500 genotyped donors of the cohort, with roughly 20% of those sequences being non-productive. Rather than using new phenotypic data, the later analysis identified candidate immune exposures from TCR beta sequences and from how often those sequences occurred across donors. All discovery cohort repertoires had been generated on a single sequencing platform. The T cell repertoires of several hundred subjects were profiled by immunosequencing and related to cytomegalovirus serostatus. A later analysis re-examined previously published TCR beta repertoires from 610 or so donors and added high-resolution HLA genotyping to investigate patterns of TCR occurrence. A later genetic analysis used genome-wide SNP genotypes for about three fifths of the 666 donors, treating that subset as a discovery cohort. Because of strong linkage in the cohort, 5 or 6 DR-DQ haplotypes were treated as single units for association and clustering. Donor age, sex, ethnicity and CMV serostatus were compiled alongside the repertoire data. Of the roughly 400 genotyped donors, less than 90% were placed in the genetic ancestry cluster associated with self-reported Caucasian donors. Typing coverage varied by locus: about 629-640 donors for A, B, C, DRB1 and DQB1; approximately 500 for DQA1; 600 to 610 for DPA1; roughly 470 for DPB1. In an earlier analysis of a few hundred of the donors, high-throughput TCR beta sequencing was used to judge whether each TCR beta V gene segment behaved as functional or pseudogenic. To predict cytomegalovirus infection status, the study brought together high-throughput TCR immunosequencing, statistical association of individual TCRs with disease status, and machine learning. About 320 gigabases of sequencing data and some 85 million unique TCR sequences were included in an early release covering about 700 HLA-typed donors.

The library relied on the immunoSEQ multiplex PCR assay. The multiplex PCR relied on a mix of 60 forward primers for TCR Vbeta segments and 13 reverse primers for TCR Jbeta segments. A multiplex PCR assay on genomic DNA amplified the CDR3 region of rearranged TCR beta genes. The amplified TCR beta libraries were sequenced on the Illumina HiSeq System as 87-base-pair reads. The authors processed their data as follows. A later analysis counted approximately 76 million unique TCR beta chains across the 650 to 800 repertoires, and some 12 million of these chains were shared by at least two donors. A nearest-neighbor algorithm error-corrected the raw reads and collapsed the reads into unique sequences, merging closely related sequences to remove PCR and sequencing errors. CDR3 sequences were aligned to IMGT reference sequences to assign V, D and J gene segments. For a sequence to be retained, a match of at least six nucleotides was required to both a V gene segment and a J gene segment. Rearrangements were classified as productive when the CDR3 lacked stop codons and remained in frame with V and J, and all other rearrangements were classified as non-productive. Following IMGT convention, CDR3 was defined as the stretch from the second conserved V-encoded cysteine to the conserved J-encoded phenylalanine. Sequences without an unambiguous match to a single V gene segment were excluded from the earlier analysis of a few hundred of the donors. In an earlier analysis of 587 of the donors, a V segment was called functional when productive rearrangements were above 56.7%, and segregating when the standard deviation between donors exceeded 5%. A statistical classification framework was built for diagnosing cytomegalovirus status from the catalog of TCR beta chain sequences. In a later analysis, V and J genes were assigned by comparing TCR nucleotide sequences against IMGT/GENE-DB human TR gene sequences. The TCRdist pipeline was used in a later analysis to assign CDR3 sequences and most-parsimonious VDJ recombination scenarios. In a later analysis, each TCR beta chain was defined by its CDR3 amino acid sequence together with its V-gene family, and reads lacking a unique V-gene family were excluded. A later analysis removed 550 to 700 highly shared, low-generation-probability nucleotide sequences to deal with suspected cross-contamination and a sequencing artifact. In a later analysis, a clonal expansion index was calculated for each public chain from normalized within-repertoire ranks of inferred template counts. A later analysis computed generation probabilities with a VDJ recombination model fitted to out-of-frame rearrangements, and checked the results against IGoR. In a later analysis, TCR-TCR, TCR-HLA and TCR-CMV co-occurrence was scored with hypergeometric tests, and a repertoire-size bias correction was applied to TCR pairs. In a later analysis, false discovery rates were estimated by permuting HLA or CMV assignments 20 times. In a later analysis, co-occurring TCRs were grouped using DBSCAN, with TCRdist sequence similarity added in when clustering inside HLA-allele-positive subsets. Repertoires with fewer than 30,000 or more than 120,000 public chains, plus five repertoires with anomalous nucleotide sharing, were excluded from co-occurrence clustering. TCRdb holds this immuneACCESS table with in-frame rearrangements only. Some clones are missing; in checked studies, unresolved V genes explain under half, and the rest has no known cause. The V and J calls and the clone size are those of that table, but D and trimming were determined from the DNA. This sample is represented by around 150,000 clones; approximately 71% of them were singletons. The ten largest clones capture approximately 1.5% of the sample.

Results the study describes overall, beyond this receptor: Compared with the roughly 700-donor mean, donors in an Asian-associated ancestry cluster had fewer N-insertions in productive TCRs, according to a later genetic analysis. A cluster of highly shared sequence variants was judged likely to represent a technical artifact of the sequencing pipeline. While some public TCRs were present in many individuals, most TCR sequences turned up only very rarely across donors. Because HLA typing was missing for some donors at each locus, association tests included only the typed subset. In a later analysis, HLA-associated TCR beta chains were found to be more clonally expanded and to have lower generation probabilities than equally common non-associated chains. Only TCR beta chains were sequenced in this cohort, and the absence of alpha or paired-chain data limited detectable features. Because counts were too low, about 18 rarely observed V segments, including chromosome 9 orphons, were excluded from the earlier analysis of a few hundred of the donors. Sequencing depth was assumed to be roughly uniform across donors in the presence/absence analyses, though that assumption may not hold. In a later analysis, TCR association rates were found to vary across HLA loci, with the most associated TCRs seen for DRB1 alleles and the fewest for HLA-C alleles. Cytomegalovirus status was reported to be diagnosed by the classifier with high specificity and sensitivity in both the original and validation cohorts. In an earlier analysis of around 600 of the donors, most TCR beta V segments were observed in productive rearrangements about 87% or about 30% of the time, broadly matching IMGT annotations. In a later analysis, several top co-occurrence clusters were reported to appear linked to parvovirus B19, influenza, CMV and Epstein-Barr virus. Correlated functional status among segregating V segments might reflect linkage disequilibrium, but an unknown experimental factor could not be ruled out. Some IMGT-functional V segments, including TRBV6-2 and TRBV6-3, could not be distinguished by the 87-base-pair reads and were therefore excluded. A few of the identified cytomegalovirus-associated TCR beta chains were confirmed in vitro to be specific for cytomegalovirus antigens. In a later analysis, some 17,000 TCR beta sequences were associated with specific HLA alleles at a false discovery rate of 0.05. For the cohort, immune exposure information was limited to CMV serostatus. Strong co-occurrence of HLA alleles, especially DR and DQ, made assigning TCR associations to individual alleles difficult. The study listed around 160 TCR beta chains as associated with cytomegalovirus. According to the authors, the approach could potentially be generalized to other disease states and immunological phenotypes. A further reported finding was that TCR beta sequences accurately predicted the HLA-A and HLA-B alleles for most subjects in the first cohort. V-gene and J-gene trimming of TCR beta chains was associated with a missense DCLRE1C variant in a later genetic analysis, and the association was replicated in an independent cohort. According to a later analysis, most CMV-associated TCR beta chains appeared to be HLA-restricted, and the HLA associations seemed to be driven largely by CMV exposure.

The CDR3 runs 14 residues from the cysteine to the phenylalanine. The read is trimmed to its CDR3 DNA, 42 bases read in frame from base 1. Looking up the germline V gene yields CDR1 MNHEY and CDR2 SVGAGI. V drops 6 bases and J drops 2 bases, leaving 11 bases in between. The cohort comprised several hundred healthy bone marrow donors. At the time of sampling, every cohort member was nominally healthy, though immune exposures that went unrecorded were likely present. The donor tested CMV seronegative, placing the donor among the 352 seronegative members of the cohort. Each donor provided a peripheral blood sample, and peripheral blood mononuclear cells were used for TCR beta sequencing. Genomic DNA was extracted from the blood cell samples with the Qiagen DNeasy Blood Extraction Kit.

The sample taken for sequencing was PBMCs. This chain is built from TRBV6-5 and TRBJ1-5; there is no confident call for the D gene. This TCR was sampled from a man aged 50 to 60 in good health and CMV-seronegative. The DNA is TGTGCCAGCAGGGGAGCTGGAGGCAATCAGCCCCAGCATTTT. Its translation reads: CASRGAGGNQPQHF.